This record looks at one T cell receptor beta chain sequence and its context. The antigen remains undetermined. The data originate from a study of shared clonotypes between healthy human individuals. Study in general: Every donor yielded three CD4 naive, three CD4 memory, two CD8 naive and one CD8 memory plate. Findings and caveats of the study: The study found lower generation probabilities in non-shared clonotypes than in those shared by all four donors.

Unmatched junction bases numbered 2, after V lost 2 bases and J lost 0 bases. The CDR3 is 16 residues long. The germline V gene has CDR1 MNHEY and CDR2 SMNVEV (reference sequence). Here immunoSEQ multiplex PCR was the method, and the copy in TCRdb shows in-frame clones only, minus some. The table records over 850,000 clones, about 80% of them present only once. Sequences were obtained from memory CD4+ T cells from PBMCs. Subset indicated: CD45RA-negative fraction. This clonotype was sampled from a man younger than 35 in good health. Some clones in this sample may be carry-over from other donors' samples. V and J are TRBV27 and TRBJ1-3; 9 nucleotides agree with TRBD1. The chain's CDR3 is CASSLTGGVSGNTIYF. The CDR3 DNA reads as TGTGCCAGCAGTTTAACAGGGGGCGTCTCTGGAAACACCATATATTTT.